The entry that follows covers one T cell receptor (beta chain) sequence. The entry originates in a study of blood T cell repertoires in COVID-19. Across the study: The United States, Italy and Spain supplied acute and convalescent COVID-19 samples. From T cells, B-cell-depleted T cells, or PBMCs came the material, which was cDNA or gDNA.

Produced via immunoSEQ multiplex PCR; TCRdb's table is partial and in-frame only. This table holds 75,000 to 100,000 clones, roughly 90% found once. This TCR was recovered from an elderly man with acute or convalescent COVID-19. The sequenced material came from peripheral blood.

The CDR3 protein is CASSLPGANTGELFF. CDR3 sequence (DNA): TGTGCCAGCAGCCTCCCAGGGGCGAACACCGGGGAGCTGTTTTTT. V and J are TRBV7-9 and TRBJ2-2; weak D call: TRBD1 (6 bases). V was pared by 5 bases and J by 0 bases, with 10 bases between. This CDR3 has 15 residues. The germline gives CDR1 SEHNR, CDR2 FQNEAQ (reference sequence).